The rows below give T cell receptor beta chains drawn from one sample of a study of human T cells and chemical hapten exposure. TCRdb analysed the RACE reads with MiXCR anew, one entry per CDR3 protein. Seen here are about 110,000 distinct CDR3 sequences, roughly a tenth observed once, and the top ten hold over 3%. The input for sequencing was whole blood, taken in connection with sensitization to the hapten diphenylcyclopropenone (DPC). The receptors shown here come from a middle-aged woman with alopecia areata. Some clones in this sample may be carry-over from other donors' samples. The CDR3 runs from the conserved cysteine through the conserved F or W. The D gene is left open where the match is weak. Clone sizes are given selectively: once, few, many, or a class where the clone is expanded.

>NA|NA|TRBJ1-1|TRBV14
TGTGCCAGCAGCCTCTTATTCCTCTCTGAAGCTTTCTTT
CASSLLFLSEAFF
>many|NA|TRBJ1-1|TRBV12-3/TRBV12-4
TGTGCCAGCAGGCTCATGAACACTGAAGCTTTCTTT
CASRLMNTEAFF
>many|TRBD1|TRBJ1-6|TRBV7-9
TGTGCCAGCAGTCCTCCAGGGGGCGGGACCTATAATTCACCCCTCCACTTT
CASSPPGGGTYNSPLHF
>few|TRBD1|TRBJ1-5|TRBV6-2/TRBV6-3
TGTGCCAGCAGTTACGGACAGGGCAATCAGCCCCAGCATTTT
CASSYGQGNQPQHF
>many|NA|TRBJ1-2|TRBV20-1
TGCAGTGCTAGAGATCGTGGAGGGGTTTGGGTCTATGGCTACACCTTC
CSARDRGGVWVYGYTF
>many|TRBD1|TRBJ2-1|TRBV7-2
TGTGCCAGCAGCTTAGAGCCAGGGGGGCAGTTCTTC
CASSLEPGGQFF
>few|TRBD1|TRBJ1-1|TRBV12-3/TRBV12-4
TGTGCCAGCAGTTCCCAGGGGGGAGCGACTGAAGCTTTCTTT
CASSSQGGATEAFF
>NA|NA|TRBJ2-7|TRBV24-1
TGTGCCACCAGTGATCCGAACGGGGGAAGCGACGAGCAGTACTTC
CATSDPNGGSDEQYF
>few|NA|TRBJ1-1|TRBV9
TGTGCCAGCAGCGACCTAATGAACACTGAAGCTTTCTTT
CASSDLMNTEAFF
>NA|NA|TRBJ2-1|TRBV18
TGTGCCAGCTCACCACTCCCCACCTACAATGAGCAGTTCTTC
CASSPLPTYNEQFF
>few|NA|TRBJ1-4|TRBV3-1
TGTGCCAGCACCGCGGGGGGCTCCTTGGATGAAAAACTGTTTTTT
CASTAGGSLDEKLFF
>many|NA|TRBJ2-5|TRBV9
TGTGCCAGCAGCGTAGCTAGCCAAGAGACCCAGTACTTC
CASSVASQETQYF
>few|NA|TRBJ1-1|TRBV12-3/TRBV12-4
TGTGCCAGCGGGGCGCAAAATGTGAACACTGAAGCTTTCTTT
CASGAQNVNTEAFF
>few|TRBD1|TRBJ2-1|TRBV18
TGTGCCAGCTCACCGGGACAGTACAATGAGCAGTTCTTC
CASSPGQYNEQFF
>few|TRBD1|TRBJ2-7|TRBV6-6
TGTGCCAGCAGGGTCAACCGCGGGACAGGGTCCTACGAGCAGTACTTC
CASRVNRGTGSYEQYF
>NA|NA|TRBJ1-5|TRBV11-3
TGTGCCAGCAGCCGCCGACACAGCAATCAGCCCCAGCATTTT
CASSRRHSNQPQHF
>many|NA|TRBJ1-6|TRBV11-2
TGTGCCAGCAGCTCCCTCCGGGTTCCGCGTTCACCCCTCCACTTT
CASSSLRVPRSPLHF
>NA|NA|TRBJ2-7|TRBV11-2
TGTGCATCCCACCGGACCGGGACACCTTACGAGCAGTACTTC
CASHRTGTPYEQYF
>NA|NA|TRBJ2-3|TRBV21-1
TGTGCCAGCAGCAATATTATCGGGGGGACAGATACGCAGTATTTT
CASSNIIGGTDTQYF
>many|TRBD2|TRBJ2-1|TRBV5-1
TGCGCCAGCAGCACTCTCGGGACTAGCGGGTACAATGAGCAGTTCTTC
CASSTLGTSGYNEQFF
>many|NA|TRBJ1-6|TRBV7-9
TGTGCCAGCGGAATAGCTAATTCACCCCTCCACTTT
CASGIANSPLHF
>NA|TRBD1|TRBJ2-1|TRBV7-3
TGTGCCAGCAGCCCAGGGACAGGAAACAATGAGCAGTTCTTC
CASSPGTGNNEQFF
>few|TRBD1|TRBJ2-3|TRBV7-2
TGTGCCAGCAGTTCCCCGGGACAGACCACAGATACGCAGTATTTT
CASSSPGQTTDTQYF
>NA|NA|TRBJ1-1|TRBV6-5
TGTGCCAGCAGACCACCCGGACACTTT
CASRPPGHF
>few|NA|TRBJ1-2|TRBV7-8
TGTGCCAGCAGCTTAGCGACGGGGGCCCTTCTTGGTGGCTACACCTTC
CASSLATGALLGGYTF
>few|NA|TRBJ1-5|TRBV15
TGTGCCACCAGCAGAGTTACAGGGTTTTTCGGGTCCCTTAGCAATCAGCCCCAGCATTTT
CATSRVTGFFGSLSNQPQHF
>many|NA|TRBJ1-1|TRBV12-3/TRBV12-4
TGTGCCAGCAGTTTTCGGCAGGGAAAAGCTTTCTTT
CASSFRQGKAFF
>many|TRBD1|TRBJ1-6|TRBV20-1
TGCAGTGCTTTGGGGGACGACAGGGACAAACTTAATTCACCCCTCCACTTT
CSALGDDRDKLNSPLHF
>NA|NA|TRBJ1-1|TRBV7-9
TGTGCCAGCAGCTTCCCTCGATTGGGACCTGAAGCTTTCTTT
CASSFPRLGPEAFF
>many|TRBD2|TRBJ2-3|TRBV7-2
TGTGCCAGCAGCCGCAGAGGGCAGGGCGGGGGTACGCAGTATTTT
CASSRRGQGGGTQYF
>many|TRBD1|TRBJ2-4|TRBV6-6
TGTGCCAGCAGTTACGGACAGGGCCCGATGGACATTCAGTACTTC
CASSYGQGPMDIQYF
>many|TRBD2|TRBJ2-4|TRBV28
TGTGCCAGCAGAGAACTGCGGGGGGCGCCCCTAGCCAAAAACATTCAGTACTTC
CASRELRGAPLAKNIQYF
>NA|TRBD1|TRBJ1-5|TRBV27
TGTGCCAGCATCCCGGACAGGGAGGAGGGCGGCAATCAGCCCCAGCATTTT
CASIPDREEGGNQPQHF
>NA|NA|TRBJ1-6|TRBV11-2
TGTGCCAGCAGCTTAGCCCCGAGGTCACCCCTCCACTTT
CASSLAPRSPLHF
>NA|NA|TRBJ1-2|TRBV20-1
TGCAGTGCAGACACAGGGCGTAATAACTATGGCTACACCTTC
CSADTGRNNYGYTF
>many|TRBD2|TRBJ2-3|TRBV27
TGTGCCAGCAGTTTCTTACTAGCGGGGGGGACAGATACGCAGTATTTT
CASSFLLAGGTDTQYF
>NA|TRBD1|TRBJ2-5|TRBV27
TGTGCCAGCCAACAGGGGCACCAAGAGACCCAGTACTTC
CASQQGHQETQYF
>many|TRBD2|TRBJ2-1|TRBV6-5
TGTGCCAGCAGCATTAGCGGGGGGAGTTACAATGAGCAGTTCTTC
CASSISGGSYNEQFF
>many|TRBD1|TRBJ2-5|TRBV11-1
TGTGCCAGCAGCTTCAGCAGGGGGTATGAGACCCAGTACTTC
CASSFSRGYETQYF
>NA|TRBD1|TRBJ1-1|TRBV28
TGTGCCAGCAGGCCAGGACAGGGAGTCCACACTGAAGCTTTCTTT
CASRPGQGVHTEAFF
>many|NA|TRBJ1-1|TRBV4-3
TGCGCCAGCAGCCAAGATCGAACAGGGTGGGTCACTGAAGCTTTCTTT
CASSQDRTGWVTEAFF
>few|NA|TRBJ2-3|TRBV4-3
TGCGCCAGCAGCCAAGATTTCCCGAGTGAAATTGCGGATACGCAGTATTTT
CASSQDFPSEIADTQYF
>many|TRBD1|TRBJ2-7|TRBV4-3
TGCGCCAGCAGCCAATCCGCCGGGACAGGGGGTTACGAGCAGTACTTC
CASSQSAGTGGYEQYF
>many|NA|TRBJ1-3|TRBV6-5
TGTGCCAGCAGTTCGACAGGAGCCTCTGGAAACACCATATATTTT
CASSSTGASGNTIYF
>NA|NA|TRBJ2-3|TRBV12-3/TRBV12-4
TGTGCCAGCAGTTTTGACTCCTACTCTCTCACAGATACGCAGTATTTT
CASSFDSYSLTDTQYF
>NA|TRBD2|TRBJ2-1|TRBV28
TGTGCCAGCAGGACGGGACTAGCGGGGGTAGAGACCCAGTTCTTC
CASRTGLAGVETQFF
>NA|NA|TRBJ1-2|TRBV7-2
TGTGCCAGCAGCTCCACGACAGACTATGGCTACACCTTC
CASSSTTDYGYTF
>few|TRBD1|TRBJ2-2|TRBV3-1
TGTGCCAGCAGCCCCCTAAGGACAGGGGGCACCGGGGAGCTGTTTTTT
CASSPLRTGGTGELFF
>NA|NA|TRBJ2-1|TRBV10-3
TGTGCCATCAGTGAGTCGGCCAGAACCTACAATGAGCAGTTCTTC
CAISESARTYNEQFF
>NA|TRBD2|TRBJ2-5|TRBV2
TGTGCCAGCAGGCGGGGGATGCAAGAGACCCAGTACTTC
CASRRGMQETQYF
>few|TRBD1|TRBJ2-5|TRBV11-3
TGTGCCAGCAGCTTGGGACAGGGGGCGGGAGAGACCCAGTACTTC
CASSLGQGAGETQYF
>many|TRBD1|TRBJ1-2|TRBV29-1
TGCAGCGTCGGGAGGGACAGCTATGGCTACACCTTC
CSVGRDSYGYTF
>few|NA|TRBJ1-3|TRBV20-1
TGCAGTGCTTCCAACTCCGGACAGGGAAACACCATATATTTT
CSASNSGQGNTIYF
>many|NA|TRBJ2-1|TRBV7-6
TGTGCCAGCAGCTTAGAAGCCCGAGAGCAGTTCTTC
CASSLEAREQFF
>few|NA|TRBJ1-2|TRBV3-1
TGTGCCAGCAGCCAAAAAGGGGAATATGGCTACACCTTC
CASSQKGEYGYTF
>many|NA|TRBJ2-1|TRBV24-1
TGTGCCACCAGTGTTGGACACCGTTTTTTCTTC
CATSVGHRFFF
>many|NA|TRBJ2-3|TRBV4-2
TGTGCCAGCAGCCAAGGAAGGGATACGCAGTATTTT
CASSQGRDTQYF